These 20 T cell receptor beta chains were sequenced from one sample in a study of T cells in Graves' hyperthyroidism and ophthalmopathy. TCR beta CDR3 region amplification was performed from RNA transcripts. First-round RT-PCR of the TCR CDR3 relied on the HTBI primer set. TCRdb reprocessed the multiplex PCR reads via MiXCR and lists one record per CDR3 protein. The data show approximately 380,000 distinct CDR3 sequences, about 19% seen once. What was sequenced was blood. These receptors came from a woman aged 18-29 years with Graves' hyperthyroidism.

This clonotype showed up many times. The V call is TRBV6-2 or TRBV6-3, the J call TRBJ1-5; the D is unclear. Looked up from germline, CDR1 is MNHEY and CDR2 is SVGEGT. This CDR3 is 13 amino acids long. Trimming pared 5 bases from V and 8 bases from J, leaving 13 bases between. CDR3 bases: TGTGCCAGCAGTAACGCCCCGGCGGAGCCCCAGCATTTT. It translates to CASSNAPAEPQHF.

The table lists this clonotype with many counts. In nucleotides, the CDR3 is TGTGCCAGCAGATACGGACCCCTGACGAACACTGAAGCTTTCTTT. Translating it yields CASRYGPLTNTEAFF. V usage is TRBV6-5 and J usage is TRBJ1-1; D unclear. V shed 6 bases and J shed 1 base, with 15 bases lying between them. The CDR3 consists of 15 residues. CDR1 and CDR2 from the germline V gene are MNHEY and SVGAGI.

There are many counts of this clonotype. The chain employs TRBV5-1 and TRBJ1-2; no clear D. CDR3 length equals 13 residues. The germline V gene encodes CDR1 SGHRS and CDR2 YFSETQ. V was cut by 0 bases and J by 7 bases, with 10 bases left in between. The CDR3 loop reads CASSLVARGGYTF. The CDR3 DNA reads as TGCGCCAGCAGCTTGGTAGCGCGTGGTGGCTACACCTTC.

This chain uses TRBV2 with TRBJ2-2; 8 positions match TRBD2. CDR3 length equals 15 residues. The V segment lost 8 bases and the J segment 1 base; nucleotides outside the gene matches: 6. Looked up from germline, CDR1 is SNHLY and CDR2 is FYNNEI. The chain's CDR3 is CASRWLAGNTGELFF. The CDR3 region has the DNA TGTGCCAGCCGGTGGCTAGCGGGGAACACCGGGGAGCTGTTTTTT.

This clonotype was counted once. This rearrangement joins TRBV19 to TRBJ1-3; D is possibly TRBD1 (5 bases). V was clipped by 4 bases and J by 7 bases, with 11 bases between them. The CDR3 has 13 residues. The V gene's germline CDR1 is LNHDA and CDR2 SQIVND (reference sequence). CDR3 protein: CASSRDGANTIYF. The CDR3 DNA reads TGTGCCAGTAGTAGGGACGGCGCGAACACCATATATTTT. Variable domain in full (rest from reference TRBV19 and TRBJ1-3): DGGITQSPKYLFRKEGQNVTLSCEQNLNHDAMYWYRQDPGQGLRLIYYSQIVNDFQKGDIAEGYSVSREKKESFPLTVTSAQKNPTAFYLCASSRDGANTIYFGEGSWLTVV.

This clonotype occurred many times. The genes are TRBV12-3 or TRBV12-4 and TRBJ1-3; the match to TRBD1 covers 10 bases. The CDR3 extends over 15 amino acids. V was clipped by 6 bases and J by 4 bases; unmatched bases: 6. The CDR3 DNA is TGTGCCAGCAGGGGGACAGGGGTCGGCGGAAACACCATATATTTT. Residues: CASRGTGVGGNTIYF.

The chain combines TRBV12-3 or TRBV12-4 with TRBJ2-7; 7 nucleotides align to TRBD2. CDR3 length equals 14 residues. V lost 5 bases and J lost 2; bases outside the gene matches: 6. This CDR3 is CASSPTSAAYEQYF. Written as DNA, the CDR3 is TGTGCCAGCAGTCCAACTAGCGCGGCCTACGAGCAGTACTTC.

CDR3 in DNA: TGTGCCAGCAGTTACTCTACAGGGTGGACCACTGAAGCTTTCTTT. Protein product: CASSYSTGWTTEAFF. The rearrangement joins TRBV6-5 to TRBJ1-1; tentative D call: TRBD1 (6 bases). There are 15 residues in the CDR3. In germline, CDR1 is MNHEY, CDR2 SVGAGI. Deletions cut 0 bases from V and 4 bases from J, with 12 bases between.

This rearrangement joins TRBV12-3 or TRBV12-4 to TRBJ1-1; 9 bases agree with TRBD1. The CDR3 runs 16 residues. V dropped 2 bases and J dropped 0; count of bases not matched to a gene: 4. The DNA of the CDR3 is TGTGCCAGCAGTTTAAAAGACAGGGGGGTGAACACTGAAGCTTTCTTT. Its protein product is CASSLKDRGVNTEAFF.

DNA of the CDR3: TGCGCCAGCAGCTTGGGGGTCCGGAACCACTATGGCTACACCTTC. This sequence encodes CASSLGVRNHYGYTF. The chain employs TRBV5-1 and TRBJ1-2; D remains unclear. This CDR3 spans 15 amino acids. Germline lookup yields CDR1 SGHRS and CDR2 YFSETQ. V lost 0 bases to trimming and J lost 3 bases, with 12 bases between them.

This chain connects TRBV18 to TRBJ2-1, with TRBD1 identical over 11 bases. CDR1 is KGHSH, CDR2 LQKENI, per germline. The CDR3 sequence is 14 residues long. V was pared by 3 bases and J by 7 bases, with 2 bases of the junction left unmatched. CDR3 in amino acids: CASSPWDRGNEQFF. The CDR3 nucleotides are TGTGCCAGCTCACCCTGGGACAGGGGGAATGAGCAGTTCTTC.

This clonotype was seen repeatedly, ten times or more. The chain carries TRBV5-1 and TRBJ1-1; no firm D call. With 4 bases removed from V and 3 bases from J, the gap between germline ends came to 13 bases. CDR3 length equals 14 residues. The germline gives CDR1 SGHRS, CDR2 YFSETQ. The CDR3 region is CASSAVGLDTEAFF. The CDR3 DNA follows: TGCGCCAGCAGCGCGGTTGGGTTAGACACTGAAGCTTTCTTT. Full variable domain (missing parts from reference TRBV5-1 and TRBJ1-1): KAGVTQTPRYLIKTRGQQVTLSCSPISGHRSVSWYQQTPGQGLQFLFEYFSETQRNKGNFPGRFSGRQFSNSRSEMNVSTLELGDSALYLCASSAVGLDTEAFFGQGTRLTVV.

The V call is TRBV29-1, the J call TRBJ2-7, with TRBD1 identical over 9 bases. The CDR3 covers 14 residues. The V segment lost 3 bases and the J segment 2 bases; nucleotides outside the gene matches: 5. Germline V lookup: CDR1 SQVTM, CDR2 ANQGSEA. For the CDR3, the DNA is TGCAGCGTTGATCGGACAGGGGACCCCTACGAGCAGTACTTC. Residues: CSVDRTGDPYEQYF.

This clonotype was counted at least ten times. CDR3 bases: TGTGCCAGCAGTTTAATTGGTTGGCCCTATGGGACCCAGTACTTC. Amino acid sequence: CASSLIGWPYGTQYF. V and J are TRBV12-3 or TRBV12-4 and TRBJ2-5; D is unclear. Trimming cost V 2 bases and J 7 bases, with 17 bases left between them. CDR3 length equals 15 residues.

This clonotype was counted ten times or more. J is TRBJ1-2 and V is TRBV30, with a weak D call TRBD1 (5 bases). The V gene lost 4 bases and the J gene lost 4 bases, with 19 bases spanning the gap. The CDR3 has 15 residues. From germline, CDR1 is GTSNPN and CDR2 SVGIG (reference sequence). Here the CDR3 reads CAWKMRGGVAYGYTF. For the CDR3, the DNA is TGTGCCTGGAAGATGCGTGGGGGGGTAGCCTATGGCTACACCTTC.

The chain couples TRBV29-1 to TRBJ2-1, with D perhaps TRBD1 (5 bases). V was shortened by 5 bases and J by 1 base, with 12 bases between the two germline ends. This CDR3 spans 14 amino acids. The germline V gene has CDR1 SQVTM and CDR2 ANQGSEA. In nucleotides, the CDR3 is TGCAGCGTTCGGTTACAGGAGTCCTACAATGAGCAGTTCTTC. As protein: CSVRLQESYNEQFF.

Only a few counts were recorded for this clonotype. The rearrangement joins TRBV4-1 to TRBJ1-2, with 12 bases lining up with TRBD1. Germline values: CDR1 MGHRA, CDR2 YSYEKL. With 2 bases clipped from V and 8 bases from J, the junction kept 9 bases outside the gene matches. The CDR3 runs 16 residues. The CDR3 region has the DNA TGCGCCAGCAGCCAATTGGGACAGGGGGCGCCTGGGGGCTACACCTTC. Amino acid sequence: CASSQLGQGAPGGYTF.

The genes are TRBV30 and TRBJ2-7; D assignment may be TRBD1 or TRBD2 (5 bases each). Looked up from germline, CDR1 is GTSNPN and CDR2 is SVGIG (reference sequence). The CDR3 has 12 residues. V was clipped by 7 bases and J by 3 bases, with 13 bases between them. The CDR3 sequence: CASTGLDYEQYF. For the CDR3, the DNA is TGTGCCTCAACAGGACTTGACTACGAGCAGTACTTC. Based on the CDR3 plus reference TRBV30 and TRBJ2-7, the full variable domain is SQTIHQWPATLVQPVGSPLSLECTVEGTSNPNLYWYRQAAGRGLQLLFYSVGIGQISSEVPQNLSASRPQDRQFILSSKKLLLSDSGFYLCASTGLDYEQYFGPGTRLTVT.

The CDR3 here is CASSVRPGTGHRGGSGANVLTF. The CDR3 region has the DNA TGTGCCAGCAGCGTCCGCCCGGGGACAGGGCATCGGGGGGGCTCTGGGGCCAACGTCCTGACTTTC. This rearrangement joins TRBV9 to TRBJ2-6; D may be TRBD1 (9 bases). The length of the CDR3 is 22 residues. Per the germline V gene, CDR1 is SGDLS and CDR2 is YYNGEE. Between the trimmed V and J ends, which lost 2 bases and 0 bases, there was a span of 27 bases.

The V call is TRBV5-1, the J call TRBJ2-7; D uncertain. This CDR3 comprises 14 residues. Per germline, CDR1 SGHRS and CDR2 YFSETQ. Trimming took 5 bases from V and 5 from J, leaving 17 bases between them. The CDR3 reads CASSLRTMSDEQYF. The CDR3 DNA follows: TGCGCCAGCAGTTTGAGGACCATGAGCGACGAGCAGTACTTC.